This T cell receptor (beta chain) was observed in a study of T cell repertoires in cytomegalovirus infection. Across the whole study: Evidence of both CMV infection and a matching HLA type came from public TCR beta signatures.

Study conclusions and caveats: Totalled public TCR beta family frequency picked out people who carried CMV plus the relevant HLA. The response measured ex vivo was dominated by TCR beta clonotypes (HLA-C-restricted and CMV-specific).

This clonotype was seen repeatedly, ten times or more. What it binds is not known. TCRdb passed the reads through MiXCR, listing each CDR3 protein once. The sample lists about 680,000 distinct CDR3 sequences, approximately 24% seen once, with roughly 8% in the top ten. This CDR3 spans 13 amino acids. V was trimmed by 5 bases and J by 10 bases, leaving 15 bases between them. Germline CDR1 is SGHVS and CDR2 is FNYEAQ. The chain links TRBV7-6 to TRBJ2-1; no clear D. The TCR sequence derives from a human donor in good health (CMV status not recorded). Some clones in this sample may be carry-over from other donors' samples. The sample consisted of CD8+ T cells from PBMCs. CDR3 DNA: TGTGCCAGCAGCCCCACCGGCTGGAACGAGCAGTTCTTC. Its translation is CASSPTGWNEQFF.